This TCR beta chain was identified during a study of graft-versus-host responses after intestinal transplantation. Overall study: Among the recipients, transplants were multivisceral, liver-intestinal, or isolated intestinal.

Concerning this clone itself: Its specificity is unknown.

Using immunoSEQ multiplex PCR, the repertoire was profiled, and TCRdb retains in-frame clones only, with some absent. The sample records over 85,000 clones, approximately 94% being singletons. The CDR3 has 12 amino acids. V lost 4 bases and J 0 bases, leaving 7 bases between the germline ends. Germline values: CDR1 SQVTM, CDR2 ANQGSEA. The sequencing here drew on unstimulated CD4+ T cells sorted from spleen or lymph node cells, taken before transplant. This rearrangement joins TRBV29-1 to TRBJ2-7; D unresolved. The TCR was taken from a human donor who was the organ donor for an intestinal transplant. The CDR3 reads CSVAQASYEQYF. The CDR3 nucleotides are TGCAGCGTTGCTCAGGCCTCCTACGAGCAGTACTTC.